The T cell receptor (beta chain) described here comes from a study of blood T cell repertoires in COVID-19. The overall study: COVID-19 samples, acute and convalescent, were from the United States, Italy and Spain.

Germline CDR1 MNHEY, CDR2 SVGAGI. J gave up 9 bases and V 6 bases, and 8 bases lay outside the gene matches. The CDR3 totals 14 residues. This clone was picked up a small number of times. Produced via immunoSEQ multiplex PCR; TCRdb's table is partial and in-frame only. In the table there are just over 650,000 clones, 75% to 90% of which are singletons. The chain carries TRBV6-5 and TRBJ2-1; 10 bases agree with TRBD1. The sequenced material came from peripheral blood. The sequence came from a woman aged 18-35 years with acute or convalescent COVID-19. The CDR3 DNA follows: TGTGCCAGCAGCGGGACAGGGGAATACGGTGAGCAGTTCTTC. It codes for CASSGTGEYGEQFF.